Following are 2 T cell receptor beta chains from one sample sequenced in a study of PD-L1 blockade in urothelial cancer. Time point denoted: peripheral blood 6 weeks after treatment start. The table came from immunoSEQ multiplex PCR; TCRdb's copy has only in-frame clones and leaves some out. The table includes tens of thousands of clones, around 89% detected once. Sequencing used PBMCs, obtained around atezolizumab (anti-PD-L1) treatment. These TCRs come from a man in his sixties with urothelial cancer.

The chain links TRBV19 to TRBJ2-2; 11 bases match TRBD2. The CDR3 contains 18 residues. Germline values: CDR1 LNHDA, CDR2 SQIVND (reference sequence). J lost 0 bases, V lost 0 bases, and 3 bases had no gene match. For the CDR3, the DNA is TGTGCCAGTAGTATAGATGGGGGACTAGCGGCGAACACCGGGGAGCTGTTTTTT. It codes for CASSIDGGLAANTGELFF. Complete variable domain (other parts from reference TRBV19 and TRBJ2-2): DGGITQSPKYLFRKEGQNVTLSCEQNLNHDAMYWYRQDPGQGLRLIYYSQIVNDFQKGDIAEGYSVSREKKESFPLTVTSAQKNPTAFYLCASSIDGGLAANTGELFFGEGSRLTVL.

This clone appeared once. This sequence joins TRBV11-2 and TRBJ2-1; tentative D call: TRBD1 (6 bases). Germline V lookup: CDR1 SGHAT, CDR2 FQNNGV. Trimming stripped 1 base from V and 9 bases from J, with 10 bases between. CDR3 length: 13 residues. Here the CDR3 DNA reads TGTGCCAGCAGCTTAGGCAGGGGCACTGAGCAGTTCTTC. Encoded protein: CASSLGRGTEQFF.